A selection of T cell receptor beta chains follows, all from one sample in a study of human T cells and chemical hapten exposure. TCRdb processed the RACE reads anew with MiXCR; each CDR3 protein has one entry. In the table there are about 97,000 distinct CDR3 sequences, around 25% of which are singletons. The specimen comprised whole blood, sampled in connection with sensitization to the hapten diphenylcyclopropenone (DPC). These receptors all stem from a man aged 35 to 55 with alopecia areata. Some clones in this sample may be carry-over from other donors' samples. CDR3s include the opening cysteine and the closing phenylalanine or tryptophan. D genes are given only for firm matches. A row's size may be missing; if present it is once, few, many or a size class.

d_gene	v_gene	len	j_gene	abundance	CDR3aa	CDR3nt
NA	TRBV12-3/TRBV12-4	14	TRBJ2-1	NA	CASSPRGRYNEQFF	TGTGCCAGCAGCCCCCGGGGGCGCTACAATGAGCAGTTCTTC
NA	TRBV7-9	17	TRBJ1-4	NA	CASSTPWGSFGSEKLFF	TGTGCCAGCAGCACTCCCTGGGGATCCTTTGGAAGCGAAAAACTGTTTTTT
TRBD2	TRBV12-3/TRBV12-4	15	TRBJ2-7	few	CASSPSSGSWGEQYF	TGTGCCAGCAGTCCTTCTAGCGGGAGCTGGGGCGAGCAGTACTTC
NA	TRBV6-2/TRBV6-3	14	TRBJ2-4	NA	CASSPLLTRSIQYF	TGTGCCAGCAGTCCGCTCTTAACACGGAGCATTCAGTACTTC
NA	TRBV14	16	TRBJ2-3	NA	CASSHIPGSSTDTQYF	TGTGCCAGCAGCCACATACCGGGCTCTAGCACAGATACGCAGTATTTT
TRBD2	TRBV12-3/TRBV12-4	14	TRBJ2-2	few	CASSGGSSTGELFF	TGTGCCAGCAGTGGCGGGAGTAGCACCGGGGAGCTGTTTTTT
TRBD1	TRBV6-6	16	TRBJ1-6	NA	CASSTPSGTGQSPLHF	TGTGCCAGCAGTACCCCCTCCGGGACAGGGCAATCACCCCTCCACTTT
TRBD2	TRBV28	14	TRBJ2-1	NA	CASSIGTRHSEQFF	TGTGCCAGCAGTATAGGGACTAGGCACAGTGAGCAGTTCTTC
TRBD1	TRBV2	15	TRBJ2-7	few	CASSDSTGAFYEQYF	TGTGCCAGCAGTGATTCAACAGGGGCCTTCTACGAGCAGTACTTC
NA	TRBV7-8	17	TRBJ2-1	few	CASSLVKRDSSYNEQFF	TGTGCCAGCAGCTTAGTGAAGCGGGACAGCTCCTACAATGAGCAGTTCTTC
NA	TRBV18	13	TRBJ1-4	once	CASSPDRGGKLFF	TGTGCCAGCTCACCAGATAGGGGTGGAAAACTGTTTTTT
TRBD1	TRBV5-1	14	TRBJ2-3	NA	CASSFTGGTDTQYF	TGCGCCAGCAGCTTTACAGGGGGCACAGATACGCAGTATTTT
TRBD1	TRBV12-3/TRBV12-4	12	TRBJ1-1	NA	CASRWGQGEAFF	TGTGCCAGCAGGTGGGGACAGGGCGAAGCTTTCTTT
NA	TRBV11-2	14	TRBJ2-3	many	CASSLSGFTDTQYF	TGTGCCAGCAGCTTATCGGGGTTCACAGATACGCAGTATTTT
NA	TRBV6-2/TRBV6-3	16	TRBJ2-3	NA	CASSYSTRPGADTQYF	TGTGCCAGCAGTTACTCGACTCGCCCAGGCGCAGATACGCAGTATTTT
NA	TRBV6-6	15	TRBJ2-6	few	CASSHGSSGANVLTF	TGTGCCAGCAGTCACGGGAGCTCTGGGGCCAACGTCCTGACTTTC
TRBD2	TRBV6-4	15	TRBJ2-3	NA	CASSALAGGRGTQYF	TGTGCCAGCAGTGCACTAGCGGGAGGCCGGGGTACGCAGTATTTT
NA	TRBV28	15	TRBJ1-1	NA	CASSSRTRPNTEALF	TGTGCCAGCAGTTCGAGGACAAGACCGAACACTGAAGCTCTCTTT
TRBD2	TRBV7-9	15	TRBJ2-7	few	CASSQRLAGSYEQYF	TGTGCCAGCAGCCAAAGACTAGCAGGGTCCTACGAGCAGTACTTC
TRBD2	TRBV5-1	14	TRBJ2-3	few	CASSPGLEGDTQYF	TGCGCCAGCAGCCCCGGACTAGAAGGAGATACGCAGTATTTT
TRBD2	TRBV12-3/TRBV12-4	19	TRBJ2-3	few	CASTTSGTSGDIPTDTQYF	TGTGCCAGCACCACCTCAGGGACTAGCGGCGACATCCCCACAGATACGCAGTATTTT
NA	TRBV20-1	11	TRBJ2-3	few	CSARRGDTQYF	TGCAGTGCGCGTAGGGGAGATACGCAGTATTTT
NA	TRBV3-1	11	TRBJ1-1	NA	CASSQDGKAFF	TGTGCCAGCAGCCAAGACGGAAAGGCTTTCTTT
NA	TRBV4-3	15	TRBJ2-4	NA	CASSQDGSGSHIQYF	TGCGCCAGCAGCCAAGATGGATCAGGTTCGCACATTCAGTACTTC
NA	TRBV12-3/TRBV12-4	16	TRBJ1-1	NA	CASSLKVGGWNTEAFF	TGTGCCAGCAGTTTAAAAGTAGGAGGGTGGAACACTGAAGCTTTCTTT
NA	TRBV5-1	14	TRBJ2-1	few	CASSPDTTYNEQFF	TGCGCCAGCAGCCCGGATACTACCTACAATGAGCAGTTCTTC
TRBD1	TRBV28	14	TRBJ1-3	NA	CASRGQGRGNTIYF	TGTGCCAGCAGGGGACAGGGGCGAGGAAACACCATATATTTT
NA	TRBV20-1	16	TRBJ2-4	few	CSASPREGVTKNIQYF	TGCAGTGCTAGCCCGCGGGAAGGGGTGACCAAAAACATTCAGTACTTC
NA	TRBV6-2/TRBV6-3	14	TRBJ2-7	NA	CASSYGGTLYEQYF	TGTGCCAGCAGTTACGGCGGGACCCTCTACGAGCAGTACTTC
NA	TRBV5-1	12	TRBJ2-1	NA	CASSLVEGEQFF	TGCGCCAGCAGCTTGGTTGAGGGTGAGCAGTTCTTC
TRBD1	TRBV11-3	15	TRBJ2-3	NA	CASSLGQGLTDTQYF	TGTGCCAGCAGCTTGGGACAGGGACTCACAGATACGCAGTATTTT
NA	TRBV28	14	TRBJ2-7	few	CASFSSRPPYEQYF	TGTGCCAGTTTTAGCTCGCGGCCTCCCTACGAGCAGTACTTC
TRBD1	TRBV12-3/TRBV12-4	14	TRBJ1-1	NA	CASSSTTGGTEAFF	TGTGCCAGCAGTTCGACCACAGGGGGCACTGAAGCTTTCTTT
TRBD1	TRBV6-5	13	TRBJ2-7	few	CASRRDRGYEQYF	TGTGCCAGCAGGCGGGACAGGGGATACGAGCAGTACTTC
TRBD2	TRBV7-8	16	TRBJ2-1	few	CASSLGSGRVQGEQFF	TGTGCCAGCAGCCTTGGGAGCGGGAGAGTACAGGGTGAGCAGTTCTTC
TRBD1	TRBV4-1	15	TRBJ1-4	NA	CASSQAGQGDEKLFF	TGCGCCAGCAGCCAAGCAGGACAGGGTGATGAAAAACTGTTTTTT
NA	TRBV10-2	13	TRBJ2-3	once	CASTDVAWDTQYF	TGCGCCAGCACCGACGTTGCCTGGGATACGCAGTATTTT
NA	TRBV20-1	14	TRBJ1-5	few	CSASVGQGTQPQHF	TGCAGTGCTAGTGTGGGGCAGGGGACTCAGCCCCAGCATTTT
NA	TRBV27	15	TRBJ1-4	NA	CASSLLAGVEEKLFF	TGTGCCAGCAGTTTATTAGCAGGGGTCGAGGAAAAACTGTTTTTT
TRBD1	TRBV7-9	14	TRBJ1-4	few	CASNAGTDNEKLFF	TGTGCCAGCAACGCCGGGACAGATAATGAAAAACTGTTTTTT
NA	TRBV6-6	16	TRBJ2-6	NA	CASSYRVRGGANVLTF	TGTGCCAGCAGTTACCGGGTGAGAGGTGGGGCCAACGTCCTGACTTTC
NA	TRBV12-3/TRBV12-4	15	TRBJ2-1	NA	CASSRRGQSYNEQFF	TGTGCCAGCAGCCGAAGAGGACAGTCCTACAATGAGCAGTTCTTC
NA	TRBV4-1	14	TRBJ2-1	NA	CASSRETGHNEQFF	TGCGCCAGCAGCCGAGAGACGGGCCACAATGAGCAGTTCTTC
TRBD1	TRBV27	18	TRBJ1-2	few	CASSSSGQGASLSSGYTF	TGTGCCAGCAGTTCATCGGGGCAGGGGGCCTCCCTTTCATCTGGCTACACCTTC
TRBD1	TRBV6-5	13	TRBJ2-7	few	CASRRTGTYEQYF	TGTGCCAGCAGACGGACAGGGACCTACGAGCAGTACTTC
TRBD2	TRBV14	17	TRBJ2-3	NA	CASSQDAGVSCTDTQYF	TGTGCCAGCAGCCAAGATGCGGGGGTCAGCTGCACAGATACGCAGTATTTT
TRBD1	TRBV6-1	14	TRBJ2-3	few	CASSDTGGRDTQYF	TGTGCCAGCAGTGATACAGGGGGCCGGGATACGCAGTATTTT
NA	TRBV9	12	TRBJ2-3	NA	CASSPTPDTQYF	TGTGCCAGCAGCCCTACTCCAGATACGCAGTATTTT
NA	TRBV7-6	14	TRBJ2-7	few	CASSSRQRAYEQYF	TGTGCCAGCAGCTCACGACAGCGAGCCTACGAGCAGTACTTC
TRBD2	TRBV19	14	TRBJ2-7	NA	CASSMERDSYEQYF	TGTGCCAGTAGTATGGAGCGGGACTCCTACGAGCAGTACTTC